This T cell receptor (beta chain) originates from a study of blood T cell repertoires in COVID-19 (dated by TCRdb to 2020 to 2021). A note on the overall study: The collaborator samples originated in the United States, Italy and Spain and spanned the acute and convalescent phases of COVID-19. The material from the prospective study consisted of cDNA or gDNA derived from T cells, B-cell-depleted T cells, or PBMCs. Subjects who had been exposed to COVID-19, were actively infected with it, or had recovered from it provided the deeply sampled blood TCRbeta repertoires that made up the dataset. The repertoires were made available in a free public database intended to serve as a resource for research on the immune response to SARS-CoV-2. The samples were drawn from the first 160 participants of the ongoing ImmuneRACE study and from under 1,500 subjects provided by 6 global collaborators. A de-identified subject ID, COVID-19 status, age in years and sex were almost always included in the sample metadata. Where HLA class I and class II types were available, the types were taken from metadata supplied by the sample provider, not from assay-based typing. Summary of the overall study and its limitations: The amount of clinical and demographic metadata varied by source and participant and was provided uncurated.

The immunoSEQ Assay, a bias-controlled multiplex PCR, was used to amplify TCRbeta CDR3 regions from genomic DNA. The study's processing was this. The number of nucleated cells in each sample was estimated by amplification of reference gene primers within the assay. Sequence reads were collapsed and filtered to measure the absolute abundance of every unique TCRbeta CDR3 rearrangement. Productive Simpson clonality was computed per sample as the square root of Simpson's diversity index over productive rearrangements. In its TCRdb copy, this immuneACCESS table keeps in-frame sequences only and misses some clones. Where compared with another copy, unresolved V genes explain less than half of these, and the others have no known cause. V, J and clone size are those of that table, while D and trimming were read from the DNA. The table for this sample lists 90,000 to 150,000 clones; roughly 82% of them were counted only once. Clones ranked in the top ten supply around 10% of the sample.

A word on this clone: Its antigen is not yet known. Per-base qualities were not stored, and no clone one base away is much larger.

CDR1 and CDR2, looked up from the germline V gene (reference sequence), are PRHDT and FYEKMQ. Measured from the cysteine to the phenylalanine, the CDR3 is 14 residues long. Only CDR3 DNA is held: 42 bases, read in frame from base 1. The V end gives up 0 bases and the J end 4 bases, leaving 3 bases in the junction not matched to a gene. Whole blood was collected in K2EDTA tubes by collaborating institutions according to the institutions' own protocols. For TCRbeta analysis, collaborators shipped samples as frozen whole blood, isolated PBMCs, or DNA extracted from either of those sample types. Recombination linked TRBV13 to TRBJ2-7; 7 central nucleotides agree with TRBD1. The source is a human donor in a cohort sampled during active COVID-19. The specimen sequenced was peripheral blood. The CDR3 sequence is CASSLGAGGYEQYF. The DNA reads TGTGCCAGCAGCTTAGGTGCAGGGGGTTACGAGCAGTACTTC.